This T cell receptor (beta chain) was sequenced in a study of T cells in Graves' hyperthyroidism and ophthalmopathy. Study outcomes and limitations: Most clonotypes expanded in thyroid above 0.001 were likewise present in blood.

Germline CDR1 reads SGHTA; CDR2 reads FQGTGA. Trimming cost V 0 bases and J 5 bases, with 14 bases left between them. This CDR3 spans 15 amino acids. RNA transcripts were the template for amplifying TCR beta CDR3 regions. HTBI primers were employed in a first-round RT-PCR of the TCR CDR3. TCRdb re-called the multiplex PCR reads through MiXCR, storing one row per CDR3 protein. Found here are fewer than 300,000 distinct CDR3 sequences, around a quarter of them singletons; the top ten hold more than 25%. Exclusion criteria comprised uncontrolled infection, other autoimmune disease, pregnancy or lactation. Diagnosing involved the use of clinical symptoms, serum thyroxine and TRAb, thyroid ultrasound and orbital computed tomography. This clonotype was observed at least ten times. The target antigen is unknown.

The source of this sequence is a man aged 40-49 years with Graves' hyperthyroidism that later progressed to Graves' ophthalmopathy. V is TRBV7-3 and J is TRBJ2-7; D might be TRBD1 (5 bases). The sequenced material came from blood. This CDR3 is CASSLTPHRSHEQYF. The CDR3 coding sequence is TGTGCCAGCAGCTTAACCCCTCACAGGAGTCACGAGCAGTACTTC. Based on the CDR3 plus reference TRBV7-3 and TRBJ2-7, the full variable domain is GAGVSQTPSNKVTEKGKYVELRCDPISGHTALYWYRQSLGQGPEFLIYFQGTGAADDSGLPNDRFFAVRPEGSVSTLKIQRTERGDSAVYLCASSLTPHRSHEQYFGPGTRLTVT.